This entry lists 22 T cell receptor beta chains sequenced from one sample in a study of blood T cell repertoires in COVID-19. TCRdb keeps only in-frame clones here, not all; method: immunoSEQ multiplex PCR. The repertoire holds some 390,000 clones, with roughly nine tenths as singletons. The sample was PBMCs or T cells enriched from blood (not recorded which). These receptor sequences come from a woman aged 25 to 45 who had recovered from COVID-19.

The chain joins TRBV28 to TRBJ2-2; tentative D call: TRBD2 (6 bases). The V gene's germline CDR1 is MDHEN and CDR2 SYDVKM. The CDR3 runs 16 residues. Trimming took off 6 bases at V and 1 base at J, with 15 bases between the two ends. CDR3 amino acids: CASRASTSLNTGELFF. In DNA, the CDR3 is TGTGCCAGCAGAGCCTCAACTAGCTTGAACACCGGGGAGCTGTTTTTT. Combining the CDR3 with reference TRBV28 and TRBJ2-2 gives the whole variable domain DVKVTQSSRYLVKRTGEKVFLECVQDMDHENMFWYRQDPGLGLRLIYFSYDVKMKEKGDIPEGYSVSREKKERFSLILESASTNQTSMYLCASRASTSLNTGELFFGEGSRLTVL.

The chain joins TRBV11-2 to TRBJ2-7, with D tentatively TRBD2 (6 bases). Germline V gene lookup returns CDR1 SGHAT and CDR2 FQNNGV. The ends were cut back, 3 bases at V and 4 bases at J, with 22 bases in the middle. The CDR3 has 17 residues. CDR3 bases: TGTGCCAGCAGCTTTCTTCCCGTGGACTATGGGCGGTACGAGCAGTACTTC. Encoded protein: CASSFLPVDYGRYEQYF.

The rearrangement joins TRBV27 to TRBJ1-3; tentative D call: TRBD1 (6 bases). Germline values: CDR1 MNHEY, CDR2 SMNVEV (reference sequence). This CDR3 has 14 amino acids. V was shortened by 6 bases and J by 2 bases, with 11 bases between the two germline ends. This CDR3 reads CASRLRTAGNTIYF. In DNA, the CDR3 is TGTGCCAGCAGATTAAGGACAGCTGGAAACACCATATATTTT.

The rearrangement links TRBV19 to TRBJ1-5, with TRBD1 as a possible D gene (6 bases). There are 15 residues in the CDR3. V lost 1 base to trimming and J lost 5 bases, with 12 bases between them. The germline V gene has CDR1 LNHDA and CDR2 SQIVND (reference sequence). Here the CDR3 reads CASSIGTSGDQPQHF. CDR3 sequence (DNA): TGTGCCAGTAGTATAGGAACCTCAGGGGATCAGCCCCAGCATTTT.

This sequence joins TRBV15 and TRBJ1-1; D is possibly TRBD1 (5 bases). The germline CDR1 and CDR2 sequences are LNHNV and YYDKDF (reference sequence). The ends were cut back, 0 bases at V and 4 bases at J, with 12 bases in the middle. The CDR3 extends over 15 amino acids. The CDR3 reads CATSRDKGISTEAFF. DNA of the CDR3: TGTGCCACCAGCAGAGACAAGGGGATCAGCACTGAAGCTTTCTTT. The full variable domain, completed using reference TRBV15 and TRBJ1-1, is DAMVIQNPRYQVTQFGKPVTLSCSQTLNHNVMYWYQQKSSQAPKLLFHYYDKDFNNEADTPDNFQSRRPNTSFCFLDIRSPGLGDTAMYLCATSRDKGISTEAFFGQGTRLTVV.

This sequence joins TRBV12-3 or TRBV12-4 and TRBJ1-6; D might be TRBD1 (6 bases). There are 13 residues in the CDR3. With 5 bases removed from V and 9 bases from J, the gap between germline ends came to 11 bases. The CDR3 DNA reads as TGTGCCAGCAGTCAACAGGGTGGTTCACCCCTCCACTTT. Residues: CASSQQGGSPLHF.

The chain uses TRBV6-2 or TRBV6-3 and TRBJ2-2; D is possibly TRBD1 (6 bases). Trimming removed 5 bases at V and 0 bases at J, with 13 bases between. CDR3 length equals 16 residues. Germline lookup yields CDR1 MNHEY and CDR2 SVGEGT. CDR3 loop: CASSDRQDANTGELFF. The CDR3 DNA follows: TGTGCCAGCAGTGACCGACAGGACGCGAACACCGGGGAGCTGTTTTTT.

The chain carries TRBV29-1 and TRBJ2-3, with 12 bases lining up with TRBD2. Trimming at V came to 4 bases and at J to 8 bases, leaving 22 bases not matched to a gene. CDR3 size: 19 residues. The V gene's germline CDR1 is SQVTM and CDR2 ANQGSEA. CDR3 nucleotides: TGCAGCGTTGGAGCCACACTAGCGGGGGGCTACTCCGATGCGGGTACGCAGTATTTT. Translated, it gives CSVGATLAGGYSDAGTQYF.

V gene TRBV27 combines with J gene TRBJ1-2; no reliable D call. V lost 3 bases and J 4 bases, leaving 9 bases between the germline ends. Germline assignment: CDR1 MNHEY and CDR2 SMNVEV (reference sequence). The CDR3 loop spans 13 amino acids. The CDR3 sequence: CASSLVGGYGYTF. The CDR3 DNA reads TGTGCCAGCAGTTTGGTTGGCGGCTATGGCTACACCTTC.

The chain couples TRBV29-1 to TRBJ1-6; D remains unclear. The V and J ends lost 6 bases and 6 bases respectively, with 18 bases between them. The germline gives CDR1 SQVTM, CDR2 ANQGSEA. The CDR3 consists of 15 residues. Here the CDR3 DNA reads TGCAGCGTCTCAGAACACGCGGGGTTTAATTCACCCCTCCACTTT. Translated, it gives CSVSEHAGFNSPLHF.

This clone has a handful of counts. The chain has TRBV28 and TRBJ1-1; D possibly corresponds to TRBD1 (5 bases). Germline-derived CDR1 and CDR2 are MDHEN and SYDVKM. The CDR3 consists of 13 residues. Trimming removed 5 bases at V and 1 base at J, with 8 bases between. The CDR3 protein is CASSPTGNTEAFF. The CDR3 DNA follows: TGTGCCAGCAGTCCTACAGGGAACACTGAAGCTTTCTTT.

This clone was picked up one time. The rearrangement joins TRBV12-5 to TRBJ2-1; 8 bases are a match to TRBD2. The trim removed 0 bases at V and 12 bases at J, leaving 4 bases unmatched. Germline V gives CDR1 LGHNT, CDR2 FRNRAP. The CDR3 sequence is 13 residues long. This chain's CDR3 is CASGLVPREGQFF. DNA for the CDR3: TGTGCTAGTGGTTTGGTTCCCCGGGAGGGGCAGTTCTTC.

Here the CDR3 reads CASSLALLAGNEQFF. The CDR3 region has the DNA TGCGCCAGCAGCTTGGCCTTACTAGCGGGGAATGAGCAGTTCTTC. V gene TRBV5-1 combines with J gene TRBJ2-1, with 10 positions matching TRBD2. CDR1 is SGHRS, CDR2 YFSETQ, per germline. V lost 0 bases, J lost 7 bases, and 4 bases stayed unmatched. The CDR3 is 15 residues long. Complete variable domain (other parts from reference TRBV5-1 and TRBJ2-1): KAGVTQTPRYLIKTRGQQVTLSCSPISGHRSVSWYQQTPGQGLQFLFEYFSETQRNKGNFPGRFSGRQFSNSRSEMNVSTLELGDSALYLCASSLALLAGNEQFFGPGTRLTVL.

V usage is TRBV7-9 and J usage is TRBJ1-2; TRBD1 might be the D (5 bases). The CDR3 loop spans 12 amino acids. Germline assignment: CDR1 SEHNR and CDR2 FQNEAQ (reference sequence). Trimming took 6 bases from V and 5 from J, leaving 10 bases between them. In DNA, the CDR3 is TGTGCCAGCAGAGGGGAAGCTTATGGCTACACCTTC. This encodes CASRGEAYGYTF.

The gene calls are TRBV7-3 and TRBJ1-2; TRBD1 is a possible D gene (5 bases). CDR1 is SGHTA and CDR2 is FQGTGA in the germline V gene. The CDR3 is made up of 13 amino acids. Trimming left V 0 bases short and J 7 bases short, with 9 bases between. CDR3 coding DNA: TGTGCCAGCAGCTTAACAGGGGATCGTGGCTACACCTTC. Protein: CASSLTGDRGYTF.

V usage is TRBV7-9 and J usage is TRBJ2-5; 7 bases are shared with TRBD2. The germline V gene has CDR1 SEHNR and CDR2 FQNEAQ (reference sequence). V shed 3 bases and J 5 bases; nucleotides not matched to a gene: 6. The CDR3 has 14 amino acids. CDR3 loop: CASSLGGARETQYF. The CDR3 DNA is TGTGCCAGCAGCTTGGGAGGGGCGCGCGAGACCCAGTACTTC.

The V call is TRBV6-5, the J call TRBJ2-6; D gene unclear. Germline assignment: CDR1 MNHEY and CDR2 SVGAGI. The V and J ends lost 8 bases and 4 bases respectively, with 12 bases between them. This CDR3 region has 14 residues. The CDR3 loop is CASLVDNGANVLTF. The CDR3 region has the DNA TGTGCCAGCTTAGTCGACAACGGGGCCAACGTCCTGACTTTC.

The chain joins TRBV27 to TRBJ1-1; TRBD1 agrees at 8 bases. J gave up 3 bases and V 4 bases, and 16 bases lay outside the gene matches. This CDR3 has 18 residues. Germline values: CDR1 MNHEY, CDR2 SMNVEV (reference sequence). The CDR3 spells CASSSIRGRLLDYTEAFF. The CDR3 DNA reads TGTGCCAGCAGTTCGATCAGGGGGCGTCTCTTGGATTACACTGAAGCTTTCTTT.

The table lists this clone with a few counts. The chain uses TRBV28 and TRBJ1-5; D possibly corresponds to TRBD1 (5 bases). The CDR3 has 15 residues. Germline CDR1 and CDR2: MDHEN and SYDVKM. V was clipped by 3 bases and J by 3 bases, with 12 bases between them. The DNA for the CDR3 is TGTGCCAGCAGTTTTGCCAGGGCCAACAATCAGCCCCAGCATTTT. Translating gives CASSFARANNQPQHF. Supplemented by reference TRBV28 and TRBJ1-5, the full variable domain reads DVKVTQSSRYLVKRTGEKVFLECVQDMDHENMFWYRQDPGLGLRLIYFSYDVKMKEKGDIPEGYSVSREKKERFSLILESASTNQTSMYLCASSFARANNQPQHFGDGTRLSIL.

The rearrangement uses TRBV5-1 and TRBJ2-1; a weak D match, TRBD1 (6 bases). This CDR3 has 15 residues. CDR1 and CDR2 from the germline V gene are SGHRS and YFSETQ. Between the trimmed V and J ends, which lost 0 bases and 4 bases, there was a span of 11 bases. The CDR3 sequence is CASSLEQGAYNEQFF. CDR3 in DNA: TGCGCCAGCAGCTTGGAACAGGGAGCTTACAATGAGCAGTTCTTC.

The rearrangement joins TRBV18 to TRBJ2-7; D uncertain. Germline V gives CDR1 KGHSH, CDR2 LQKENI. The V end was cut by 3 bases, the J end by 0 bases, with 12 bases between. The CDR3 is 15 amino acids. Here the CDR3 reads CASSPKNPSSYEQYF. As DNA, the CDR3 is TGTGCCAGCTCACCGAAAAATCCCAGCTCCTACGAGCAGTACTTC.

This clone was observed once. The chain combines TRBV12-5 with TRBJ1-1, with 7 positions matching TRBD1. The CDR3 runs to 14 residues. V was clipped by 9 bases and J by 6 bases; unmatched bases: 13. Per the germline V gene, CDR1 is LGHNT and CDR2 is FRNRAP. CDR3 sequence reads: CASVLRQGSSEAFF. Written as DNA, the CDR3 is TGTGCTAGCGTTCTGAGACAGGGATCGTCTGAAGCTTTCTTT.